This passage covers 5 T cell receptor beta chains from one sample sequenced in a study of lymphopenia after photon versus proton radiotherapy. Measured with immunoSEQ multiplex PCR; TCRdb has only the in-frame clones, and not every one. This table holds some 30,000 clones, under 90% found once. Sample: peripheral blood, taken from a patient treated with photon-based radiotherapy. The receptors here all came from a woman between 50 and 59 years old with pancreatic cancer.

The chain is built from TRBV30 and TRBJ2-1; perhaps TRBD2 as D (6 bases). This CDR3 is 15 amino acids long. The V gene lost 2 bases and the J gene lost 7 bases, with 18 bases spanning the gap. Germline V gene lookup returns CDR1 GTSNPN and CDR2 SVGIG (reference sequence). CDR3 nucleotide sequence: TGTGCCTGGAGTCCTCGTGGGGGGAGGTGGAATGAGCAGTTCTTC. Its protein product is CAWSPRGGRWNEQFF.

This clone was observed a single time. This chain uses TRBV27 with TRBJ2-1, with a weak D call TRBD1 (6 bases). Germline V gene sequence: CDR1 MNHEY, CDR2 SMNVEV (reference sequence). Trimming took off 5 bases at V and 8 bases at J, with 19 bases between the two ends. The CDR3 has 15 residues. The CDR3 bases are TGTGCCAGCAGTACCGGCTACGGACAGTTCGATGAGCAGTTCTTC. It codes for CASSTGYGQFDEQFF.

The chain combines TRBV7-9 with TRBJ2-7, with D hard to call. Trimming removed 1 base at V and 5 bases at J, with 9 bases between. The CDR3 spans 13 residues. Germline CDR1 reads SEHNR; CDR2 reads FQNEAQ (reference sequence). The CDR3 DNA is TGTGCCAGCAGCTTAGATCCGCCCGACGAGCAGTACTTC. Translated, it gives CASSLDPPDEQYF.

The chain couples TRBV7-8 to TRBJ2-7, with 7 bases aligning to TRBD2. Germline lookup yields CDR1 SGHVS and CDR2 FQNEAQ. The trim removed 0 bases at V and 4 bases at J, leaving 9 bases unmatched. The CDR3 is 16 amino acids. CDR3 in DNA: TGTGCCAGCAGCTTAGCGAAGTCTTCGGGGGGTTACGAGCAGTACTTC. Protein sequence: CASSLAKSSGGYEQYF.

The genes are TRBV5-4 and TRBJ2-1; 8 positions agree with TRBD2. Looked up from germline, CDR1 is SGHNT and CDR2 is YYREEE (reference sequence). CDR3 length: 16 amino acids. V lost 0 bases, J lost 3 bases, and 5 bases stayed unmatched. CDR3 protein: CASSLGPGLGYNEQFF. CDR3 DNA: TGTGCCAGCAGCTTGGGGCCGGGACTAGGCTACAATGAGCAGTTCTTC. The variable domain in full, with the rest retrieved from reference TRBV5-4 and TRBJ2-1, is ETGVTQSPTHLIKTRGQQVTLRCSSQSGHNTVSWYQQALGQGPQFIFQYYREEENGRGNFPPRFSGLQFPNYSSELNVNALELDDSALYLCASSLGPGLGYNEQFFGPGTRLTVL.